This record looks at one T cell receptor beta chain sequence and its context. The target antigen is unknown. The data were obtained in a study of CD8 T cells in ankylosing spondylitis. TCRdb fed the 5' RACE reads into MiXCR, producing one record per CDR3 protein. The sample carries a few hundred thousand distinct CDR3 sequences, about 20% recorded once. General study points: What appeared characteristic of ankylosing spondylitis blood was a TCR beta motif of fewer than ten highly homologous variants. Previously reported in reactive arthritis synovial fluid and blood were some of the motif variants.

This TCR was sampled from a male donor with ankylosing spondylitis. The sample consisted of blood, either unsorted or a sorted T cell fraction (not recorded which).

This chain's CDR3 is CSALTATMNTEAFF. CDR3 nucleotide sequence: TGCAGTGCCCTGACAGCCACTATGAACACTGAAGCTTTCTTT. The V and J genes are TRBV20-1 and TRBJ1-1; D may be TRBD1 (5 bases). Trimming removed 6 bases at V and 0 bases at J, with 14 bases between. This CDR3 region has 14 residues. CDR1 and CDR2 from the germline V gene are DFQATT and SNEGSKA (reference sequence).